This T cell receptor (beta chain) was profiled in a study of cytomegalovirus exposure and HLA in healthy donors. Points from the study as a whole: Across HLA loci, a later analysis found differing TCR association rates, with DRB1 most and HLA-C fewest. Indistinguishability led to the exclusion of some V segments, TRBV6-2 and TRBV6-3 included.

The PCR ran on 60 Vbeta and 13 Jbeta primers. Assay: immunoSEQ multiplex PCR; the TCRdb copy retains only in-frame clones and omits some. This table holds 55,000 to 70,000 clones, around 81% found once. Of note for this clone: Its matching antigen is unknown.

V shed 4 bases and J shed 9 bases, with 16 bases lying between them. CDR3 size: 14 residues. Germline V gene data show CDR1 as LNHDA and CDR2 as SQIVND (reference sequence). This sequence was found in a male donor in good health and CMV-seronegative. The material sequenced was PBMCs. The chain has TRBV19 and TRBJ1-5, with D uncertain. CDR3 nucleotides: TGTGCCAGTAGTACTCAAAGCGGGCCAGTGCCCCAGCATTTT. Translation: CASSTQSGPVPQHF. Using reference TRBV19 and TRBJ1-5 for the parts outside the CDR3, the full variable domain is DGGITQSPKYLFRKEGQNVTLSCEQNLNHDAMYWYRQDPGQGLRLIYYSQIVNDFQKGDIAEGYSVSREKKESFPLTVTSAQKNPTAFYLCASSTQSGPVPQHFGDGTRLSIL.